Here is one T cell receptor beta chain with its context. Libraries were prepared by immunoSEQ multiplex PCR; TCRdb keeps only in-frame clonotypes and omits some of them. The data contain about 370,000 clones, 85% to 90% of them singletons. This sample stems from a study of blood T cell repertoires in COVID-19. In the study overall: Sources were T cells, B-cell-depleted T cells, or PBMCs; the material itself was cDNA or gDNA.

Residents of about two dozen US areas, aged roughly 18 to 89 years, made up the participants. Self-reported history from a screening survey and questionnaire set each donor's cohort. Symptom resolution, clearance, or two negative PCRs marked the recovered donors of Cohort 3. Germline values: CDR1 MNHEY, CDR2 SMNVEV (reference sequence). The CDR3 consists of 14 residues. V was cut by 6 bases and J by 6 bases, with 16 bases left in between. The sequence derives from a man younger than 35 who had recovered from COVID-19. The chain recombines TRBV27 with TRBJ2-3, with D possibly being TRBD1 (6 bases). Input material: PBMCs or T cells enriched from blood (not recorded which). DNA for the CDR3: TGTGCCAGCAGCCGAGACAGGAGCGATGATACGCAGTATTTT. Protein: CASSRDRSDDTQYF.